This TCR beta chain was documented in a study of T cell changes during pregnancy in multiple sclerosis. CDR1 is MNHNY and CDR2 is SVGAGI in the germline V gene (reference sequence). The CDR3 runs 14 residues. V shed 6 bases and J 6 bases; nucleotides not matched to a gene: 7. TCRdb keeps only in-frame clones here, not all; method: immunoSEQ multiplex PCR. The sample has some 94,000 clones; roughly 90% are singletons. This clone came up once. Specimen: peripheral blood, collected in the first trimester of pregnancy. V and J are TRBV6-6 and TRBJ1-5; 8 nucleotides match TRBD1. This receptor was obtained from a female donor with multiple sclerosis, enrolled in a pregnancy study. The CDR3 DNA sequence: TGTGCCAGCAGATTTGACAGGGGAGGTCAGCCCCAGCATTTT. It codes for CASRFDRGGQPQHF.